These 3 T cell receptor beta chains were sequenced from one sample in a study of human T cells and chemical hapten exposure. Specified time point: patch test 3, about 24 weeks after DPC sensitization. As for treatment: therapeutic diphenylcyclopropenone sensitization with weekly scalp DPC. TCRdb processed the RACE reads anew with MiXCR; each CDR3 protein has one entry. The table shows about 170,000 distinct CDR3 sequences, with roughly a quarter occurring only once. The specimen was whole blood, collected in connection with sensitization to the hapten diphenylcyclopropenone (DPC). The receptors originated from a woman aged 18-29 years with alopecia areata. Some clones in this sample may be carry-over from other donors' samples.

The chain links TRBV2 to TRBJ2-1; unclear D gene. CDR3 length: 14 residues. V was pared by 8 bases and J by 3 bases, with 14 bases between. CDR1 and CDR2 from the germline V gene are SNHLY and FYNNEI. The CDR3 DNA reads TGTGCCAGCGGTCGGCTGAGTGGCTACAATGAGCAGTTCTTC. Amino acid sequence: CASGRLSGYNEQFF. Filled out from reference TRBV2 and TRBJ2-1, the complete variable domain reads EPEVTQTPSHQVTQMGQEVILRCVPISNHLYFYWYRQILGQKVEFLVSFYNNEISEKSEIFDDQFSVERPDGSNFTLKIRSTKLEDSAMYFCASGRLSGYNEQFFGPGTRLTVL.

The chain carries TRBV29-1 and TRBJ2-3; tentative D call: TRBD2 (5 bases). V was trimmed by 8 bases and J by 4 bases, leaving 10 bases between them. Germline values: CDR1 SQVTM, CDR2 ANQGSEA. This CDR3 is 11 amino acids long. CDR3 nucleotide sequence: TGCAGCACTACTAGTTCAGATACGCAGTATTTT. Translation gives CSTTSSDTQYF.

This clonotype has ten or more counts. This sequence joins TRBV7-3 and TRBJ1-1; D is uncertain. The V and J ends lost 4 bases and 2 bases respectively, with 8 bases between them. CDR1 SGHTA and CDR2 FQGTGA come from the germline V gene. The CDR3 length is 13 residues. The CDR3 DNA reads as TGTGCCAGCAGCTCGCAGGCTAACACTGAAGCTTTCTTT. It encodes CASSSQANTEAFF.